This is a list of T cell receptor beta chains from one sample in a study of T cells and Merkel cell carcinoma outcomes. Profiling relied on immunoSEQ multiplex PCR, and the TCRdb table lists in-frame clones only, not all of them. Found here are about 1,700 clones, nearly 90% of them singletons; the top ten hold just over 4%. Sequenced: tumor tissue from Merkel cell carcinoma. These receptors were collected from a human donor with Merkel cell carcinoma. Each CDR3 is given with its conserved first and last residue. The D gene is left open where the match is weak. The size entry is marked missing in some rows and otherwise reads once, few, many or a size class.

d_gene,abundance,len,j_gene,v_gene,CDR3nt,CDR3aa
-,-,15,TRBJ2-5,TRBV4-3,TGCGCCAGCAGCCAAGTCTTCCAGTACCAAGAGACCCAGTACTTC,CASSQVFQYQETQYF
-,-,13,TRBJ1-1,TRBV5-1,TGCGCCAGCAGCTTACAGGGAAACACTGAAGCTTTCTTT,CASSLQGNTEAFF
TRBD1,-,14,TRBJ2-5,TRBV5-1,TGCGCCAGCAGCTTAGGGACAGGGACGAAGACCCAGTACTTC,CASSLGTGTKTQYF
TRBD1,-,14,TRBJ1-5,TRBV10-3,TGTGCCATCAGTGGGACAGGGGGCAGTCAGCCCCAGCATTTT,CAISGTGGSQPQHF
-,-,12,TRBJ1-1,TRBV29-1,TGCAGCGTGCTACAGGGGAACACTGAAGCTTTCTTT,CSVLQGNTEAFF
TRBD2,-,19,TRBJ2-4,TRBV7-9,TGTGCCAGCAGCTTAGTGGGACTAGCGGGGACATTAGCCAAAAACATTCAGTACTTC,CASSLVGLAGTLAKNIQYF
-,-,14,TRBJ2-3,TRBV5-5,TGTGCCAGCAGCCGGTTGGGGGGCACAGATACGCAGTATTTT,CASSRLGGTDTQYF
TRBD1,-,15,TRBJ1-6,TRBV7-9,TGTGCCAGCAGCTTAGGGGACAGGGTAGATTCACCCCTCCACTTT,CASSLGDRVDSPLHF
-,-,13,TRBJ1-6,TRBV15,TGTGCCACCAGCGACGGCCACAATTCACCCCTCCACTTT,CATSDGHNSPLHF
-,-,12,TRBJ2-5,TRBV7-2,TGTGCCAGCAGCTTAGGACTAGAGACCCAGTACTTC,CASSLGLETQYF
-,-,16,TRBJ2-1,TRBV7-9,TGTGCCAGCAGTCAGGGGGGCTTGAGCTCCTACAATGAGCAGTTCTTC,CASSQGGLSSYNEQFF
-,-,14,TRBJ1-3,TRBV7-2,TGTGCCAGCAGCTTAGGCAGGTCTGGAAACACCATATATTTT,CASSLGRSGNTIYF
TRBD1,once,15,TRBJ1-1,TRBV10-3,TGTGCCATCAGGATCGACAGGGAGGAGGGAACTGAAGCTTTCTTT,CAIRIDREEGTEAFF
TRBD1,-,14,TRBJ2-3,TRBV11-2,TGTGCCAGCAGCTCGACAGGGTTAACAGATACGCAGTATTTT,CASSSTGLTDTQYF
TRBD1,-,14,TRBJ2-7,TRBV7-9,TGTGCCAGCAGCGGAGACAGGGTACGTAACGAGCAGTACTTC,CASSGDRVRNEQYF
TRBD1,few,15,TRBJ1-4,TRBV29-1,TGCAGCGTGGCTAGCCTAGGGACAGGGAATGAAAAACTGTTTTTT,CSVASLGTGNEKLFF
-,-,12,TRBJ1-6,TRBV5-4,TGTGCCAGCGCAAGGCCAAATTCACCCCTCCACTTT,CASARPNSPLHF
TRBD1,-,15,TRBJ2-1,TRBV9,TGTGCCAGCAGCGTGGGACCGGGACAGGGCTACGAGCAGTTCTTC,CASSVGPGQGYEQFF
TRBD1,-,19,TRBJ1-1,TRBV7-2,TGTGCCAGCAGCTCCCCCGGGACAGGGGGCAAGGGGATGAACACTGAAGCTTTCTTT,CASSSPGTGGKGMNTEAFF
-,-,16,TRBJ2-5,TRBV9,TGTGCCAGCAGCGTAGGACCGGGGGCTTTCCAAGAGACCCAGTACTTC,CASSVGPGAFQETQYF
-,-,15,TRBJ1-2,TRBV18,TGTGCCAGCTCACCACCTGCCCAGGGAGGTTATGGCTACACCTTC,CASSPPAQGGYGYTF
-,-,14,TRBJ2-7,TRBV15,TGTGCCACCAGCAGAGATGTGGGGGCGCTCGAGCAGTACTTC,CATSRDVGALEQYF
TRBD2,-,16,TRBJ2-5,TRBV5-4,TGTGCCAGCAGTCCTCCGGGCGGGGGGTTACAAGAGACCCAGTACTTC,CASSPPGGGLQETQYF
TRBD2,-,12,TRBJ2-4,TRBV19,TGTGCCAGTCTAGCGGGGGGAAACATTCAGTACTTC,CASLAGGNIQYF
TRBD1,-,14,TRBJ1-2,TRBV5-3,TGTGCCAGAAGTAAAACCGGGACAGAAGGAGGCTACACCTTC,CARSKTGTEGGYTF
-,-,13,TRBJ2-7,TRBV7-2,TGTGCCAGCAGCTTAGCGAAGTTGGGGGAGCAGTACTTC,CASSLAKLGEQYF
-,-,14,TRBJ2-1,TRBV13,TGTGCCAGCAGCTCCTCCCGGGATAACAATGAGCAGTTCTTC,CASSSSRDNNEQFF
TRBD2,-,16,TRBJ2-7,TRBV4-3,TGCGCCAGCAGCCAAGATCACACGGGGGGGCAGGTCGAGCAGTACTTC,CASSQDHTGGQVEQYF
TRBD1,-,17,TRBJ1-1,TRBV27,TGTGCCAGCAGTTTAAAGTCTCCTGGACAGGCATACACTGAAGCTTTCTTT,CASSLKSPGQAYTEAFF
-,-,14,TRBJ1-2,TRBV4-3,TGCGCCAGCAGCCCGGCTGCCTCAAACTATGGCTACACCTTC,CASSPAASNYGYTF
-,-,15,TRBJ2-3,TRBV6-1,TGTGCCAGCAGTGCGCAGCGGTCTAGCACAGATACGCAGTATTTT,CASSAQRSSTDTQYF
-,-,13,TRBJ2-7,TRBV14,TGTGCCAGCAGCCCGTGGGCCGGGGACGAGCAGTACTTC,CASSPWAGDEQYF
-,-,15,TRBJ2-1,TRBV15,TGTGCCACCAGCGGCCGGGACGGATCCTACAATGAGCAGTTCTTC,CATSGRDGSYNEQFF
-,-,15,TRBJ1-2,TRBV5-4,TGTGCCAGCACCGTTGCTGGAGGGACTAACTATGGCTACACCTTC,CASTVAGGTNYGYTF
-,-,16,TRBJ2-2,TRBV4-3,TGCGCCAGCAGCCAAGATGGGCGCGTGACGGGCGGGGAGTTGTTTTTT,CASSQDGRVTGGELFF
-,-,15,TRBJ2-3,TRBV18,TGTGCCAGCTCACCAGGGCAGATATCCACAGATACGCAGTATTTT,CASSPGQISTDTQYF
-,-,14,TRBJ1-4,TRBV5-5,TGTGCCAGCAGCCGATTCGGGAGTGGGGAAAAACTGTTTTTT,CASSRFGSGEKLFF
-,-,16,TRBJ2-1,TRBV7-9,TGTGCCAGCAGCGCCGGTGGAGTGACCTCCTACAATGAGCAGTTCTTC,CASSAGGVTSYNEQFF
-,-,19,TRBJ1-1,TRBV4-1,TGCGCCAGCAGCCAAGATGGGGGCAGAGCGCAGAAGCCGAACACTGAAGCTTTCTTT,CASSQDGGRAQKPNTEAFF
-,few,17,TRBJ1-3,TRBV7-9,TGTGCCAGCAGCTTAGCAGGGATTCACAGGGACAGAAACACCATATATTTT,CASSLAGIHRDRNTIYF
-,-,11,TRBJ2-7,TRBV27,TGTGCCAGCAGTTTCGCGTACGAGCAGTACTTC,CASSFAYEQYF
-,-,12,TRBJ1-6,TRBV15,TGTGCCACCAGCATCAGTAATTCACCCCTCCACTTT,CATSISNSPLHF
TRBD1,-,14,TRBJ1-2,TRBV9,TGTGCCAGCAGCTCCGGACAGGGGTACTATGGCTACACCTTC,CASSSGQGYYGYTF
-,-,14,TRBJ1-5,TRBV7-2,TGTGCCAGCAGCTTAGGTGCCGGAAATCAGCCCCAGCATTTT,CASSLGAGNQPQHF
-,-,16,TRBJ2-5,TRBV7-9,TGTGCCAGCAGCTTAGGACTAGCAGGGGGCCAAGAGACCCAGTACTTC,CASSLGLAGGQETQYF
TRBD2,-,19,TRBJ2-1,TRBV7-9,TGTGCCAGCAGCTTAGGCGGACTAGCGGGGGCTCGATCCTACAATGAGCAGTTCTTC,CASSLGGLAGARSYNEQFF
-,few,10,TRBJ2-5,TRBV29-1,TGCAGCGTGTCCGTGGAGACCCAGTACTTC,CSVSVETQYF
-,-,14,TRBJ1-3,TRBV6-5,TGTGCCAGCAGCATAAAAAACTCTGGAAACACCATATATTTT,CASSIKNSGNTIYF
-,-,13,TRBJ2-7,TRBV7-3,TGTGCCAGCAGCTTACAACAGGGCTACGAGCAGTACTTC,CASSLQQGYEQYF